The source of this T cell receptor (beta chain) is a study of blood T cell repertoires in COVID-19. For the study at large: Sources were T cells, B-cell-depleted T cells, or PBMCs; the material itself was cDNA or gDNA.

This clone was recorded once. Germline assignment: CDR1 SGDLS and CDR2 YYNGEE. Trimming at V came to 3 bases and at J to 4 bases, leaving 7 bases not matched to a gene. The CDR3 loop spans 15 amino acids. Sequenced by immunoSEQ multiplex PCR; TCRdb stores in-frame clones only, minus some. The sample carries about 130,000 clones, approximately 80% recorded once. The sequenced sample was peripheral blood. This sequence originates from a woman aged 45 to 65 with acute or convalescent COVID-19. This sequence joins TRBV9 and TRBJ1-2; 9 bases match TRBD1. The CDR3 nucleotides read TGTGCCAGCAGCGGATCACAGGGGGCGATCTATGGCTACACCTTC. Amino acid sequence: CASSGSQGAIYGYTF.